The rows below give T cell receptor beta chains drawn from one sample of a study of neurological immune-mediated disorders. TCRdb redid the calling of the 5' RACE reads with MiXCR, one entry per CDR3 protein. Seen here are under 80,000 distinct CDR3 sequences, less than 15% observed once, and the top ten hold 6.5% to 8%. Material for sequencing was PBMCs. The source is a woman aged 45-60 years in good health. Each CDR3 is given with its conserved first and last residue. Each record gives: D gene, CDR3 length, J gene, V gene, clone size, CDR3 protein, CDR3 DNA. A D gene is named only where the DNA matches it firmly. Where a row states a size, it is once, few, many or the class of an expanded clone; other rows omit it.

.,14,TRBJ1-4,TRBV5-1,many,CASSLEWPVEKLFF,TGCGCCAGCAGCTTGGAATGGCCAGTTGAAAAACTGTTTTTT
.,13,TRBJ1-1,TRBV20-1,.,CSARAGWGTESFF,TGCAGTGCTAGAGCGGGCTGGGGCACTGAATCTTTCTTT
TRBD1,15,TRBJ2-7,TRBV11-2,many,CASSLTGANSYEQYF,TGTGCCAGCAGCTTAACAGGGGCTAACTCCTACGAGCAGTACTTC
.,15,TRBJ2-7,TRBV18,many,CASSPPSQGGYEQYF,TGTGCCAGCTCACCTCCCTCTCAGGGAGGCTACGAGCAGTACTTC
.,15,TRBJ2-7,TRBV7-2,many,CASSTANGGAYEQYF,TGTGCCAGCAGCACCGCCAACGGGGGTGCCTACGAGCAGTACTTC
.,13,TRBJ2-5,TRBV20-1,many,CSARQATQETQYF,TGCAGTGCTAGACAGGCGACCCAAGAGACCCAGTACTTC
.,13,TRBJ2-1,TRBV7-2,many,CASSFAGNNEQFF,TGTGCCAGCAGCTTCGCGGGTAACAATGAGCAGTTCTTC
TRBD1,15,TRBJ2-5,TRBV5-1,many,CASSWEPGQQETQYF,TGCGCCAGCAGCTGGGAACCGGGACAGCAAGAGACCCAGTACTTC
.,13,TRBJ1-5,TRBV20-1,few,CSARSEGTGPQHF,TGCAGTGCTAGGAGTGAGGGCACAGGGCCCCAGCATTTT
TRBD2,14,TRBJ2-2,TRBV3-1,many,CASSQGGGTGELFF,TGTGCCAGCAGCCAAGGGGGGGGTACCGGGGAGCTGTTTTTT
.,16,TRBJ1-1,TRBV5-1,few,CASSDHGWGVGTEAFF,TGCGCCAGCAGCGACCACGGGTGGGGCGTGGGAACTGAAGCTTTCTTT
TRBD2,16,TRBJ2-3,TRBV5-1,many,CASSPGLAGAVDTQYF,TGCGCCAGCAGTCCCGGACTAGCGGGAGCGGTAGATACGCAGTATTTT
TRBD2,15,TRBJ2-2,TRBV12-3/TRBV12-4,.,CASSLGRGDTGELFF,TGTGCCAGCAGTTTAGGGCGGGGGGACACCGGGGAGCTGTTTTTT
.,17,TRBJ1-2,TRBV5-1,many,CASSFLGAAGSKDGYTF,TGCGCCAGCAGCTTCCTGGGGGCAGCAGGTTCTAAGGATGGCTACACCTTC
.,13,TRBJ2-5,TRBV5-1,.,CASSSDIQDTQYF,TGCGCCAGCAGCAGTGACATTCAAGATACCCAGTACTTC
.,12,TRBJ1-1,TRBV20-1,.,CSARKVNTEAFF,TGCAGTGCTAGGAAGGTGAACACTGAAGCTTTCTTT
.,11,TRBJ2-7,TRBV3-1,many,CASSLQYEQYF,TGTGCCAGCAGCCTACAATACGAGCAGTACTTC
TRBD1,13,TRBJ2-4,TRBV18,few,CASSTDRENIQYF,TGTGCCAGCTCCACGGACAGGGAAAACATTCAGTACTTC
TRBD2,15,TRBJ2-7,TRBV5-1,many,CASSLGSGGTYEQYF,TGCGCCAGCAGCTTGGGTAGCGGGGGAACCTACGAGCAGTACTTC
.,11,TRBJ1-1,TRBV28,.,CASSFKAEAFF,TGTGCCAGCAGTTTCAAGGCTGAAGCTTTCTTT
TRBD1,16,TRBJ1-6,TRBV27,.,CASSSSRDRGPAPLHF,TGTGCTAGCAGTTCCTCGAGGGACAGGGGGCCTGCACCCCTCCACTTT
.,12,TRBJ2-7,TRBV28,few,CASSSAGEKEYF,TGTGCCAGCAGTTCAGCAGGGGAAAAGGAGTACTTC
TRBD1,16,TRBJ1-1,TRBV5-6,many,CASSSSWTGRGPEAFF,TGTGCCAGCAGCTCCTCCTGGACAGGGAGGGGGCCTGAAGCTTTCTTT
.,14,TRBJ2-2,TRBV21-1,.,CASSGRGGPGELFF,TGTGCCAGCAGCGGGAGGGGGGGACCCGGGGAGCTGTTTTTT
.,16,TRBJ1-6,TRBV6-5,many,CASSYQPGLNNSPLHF,TGTGCCAGCAGTTACCAACCGGGACTGAATAATTCACCCCTCCACTTT
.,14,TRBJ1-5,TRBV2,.,CASSGPGGNQPQHF,TGTGCCAGCAGTGGACCGGGAGGAAATCAGCCCCAGCATTTT
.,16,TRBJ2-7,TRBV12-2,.,CASRPDLSGATYEQYF,TGTGCAAGTCGCCCAGACCTATCGGGGGCCACCTACGAGCAGTACTTC